This is a list of T cell receptor beta chains from one sample in a study of shared clonotypes between healthy human individuals. The assay was immunoSEQ multiplex PCR, and TCRdb's table has in-frame clones only and misses some. The table lists approximately 2.3 million clones, 93% of them singletons, with roughly 0.36% in the top ten. Input material: naive CD4+ T cells from PBMCs. These receptors were obtained from a man aged 18-30 years in good health. Some clones in this sample may be carry-over from other donors' samples. CDR3s include the opening cysteine and the closing phenylalanine or tryptophan. The order of the fields is clone size, J gene, D gene, V gene, CDR3 protein, CDR3 DNA. A D gene is named only where the DNA matches it firmly. Clone size is stated in some rows and not others, as once, few, many or a class when expanded.

.,TRBJ2-7,TRBD2,TRBV6-1,CASSEGTSGVYEQYF,TGTGCCAGCAGTGAAGGTACTAGCGGAGTTTACGAGCAGTACTTC
few,TRBJ1-4,.,TRBV7-9,CASSLGGKLFF,TGTGCCAGCAGCTTAGGAGGAAAACTGTTTTTT
.,TRBJ1-1,TRBD1,TRBV19,CASKSPGTGDTEAFF,TGTGCCAGTAAAAGCCCCGGGACAGGGGACACTGAAGCTTTCTTT
.,TRBJ2-3,TRBD1,TRBV28,CASSFRGLITDTQYF,TGTGCCAGCAGTTTCAGGGGGTTGATCACAGATACGCAGTATTTT
.,TRBJ2-7,.,TRBV7-8,CASSLASRHPYEQYF,TGTGCCAGCAGCTTAGCGTCCAGACATCCATACGAGCAGTACTTC
.,TRBJ1-1,.,TRBV9,CASSVSTGSNTEAFF,TGTGCCAGCAGCGTCAGTACAGGGTCGAACACTGAAGCTTTCTTT
.,TRBJ1-4,.,TRBV11-2,CASTRGGNEKLFF,TGTGCCAGCACTCGGGGCGGTAATGAAAAACTGTTTTTT
once,TRBJ2-2,TRBD2,TRBV2,CASARTSGTGELFF,TGTGCCAGCGCAAGGACTAGCGGCACCGGGGAGCTGTTTTTT
once,TRBJ1-2,.,TRBV7-9,CASSYRRLGVDGYTF,TGTGCCAGCAGCTATAGACGACTTGGGGTGGATGGCTACACCTTC
.,TRBJ1-3,.,TRBV15,CATSRDGTASGNTIYF,TGTGCCACCAGCAGAGATGGCACGGCCTCTGGAAACACCATATATTTT
.,TRBJ2-7,.,TRBV9,CASSVRDLSYEQYF,TGTGCCAGCAGCGTCCGGGACCTCTCCTACGAGCAGTACTTC
.,TRBJ2-5,.,TRBV28,CASSTEETQYF,TGTGCCAGCAGTACGGAAGAGACCCAGTACTTC
.,TRBJ2-1,TRBD2,TRBV28,CMAGGNYNEQFF,TGTATGGCGGGGGGAAATTACAATGAGCAGTTCTTC
.,TRBJ1-6,.,TRBV2,CASSELLGASPLHF,TGTGCCAGCAGTGAATTACTAGGGGCTTCACCCCTCCACTTT
.,TRBJ2-1,.,TRBV18,CASSDGLGNEQFF,TGTGCCAGCTCAGACGGACTGGGAAATGAGCAGTTCTTC
.,TRBJ2-5,.,TRBV7-2,CASSVLGGSETQYF,TGTGCCAGCAGCGTTCTTGGGGGCTCGGAGACCCAGTACTTC
.,TRBJ2-1,.,TRBV18,CASSPITRNEQFF,TGTGCCAGCTCACCAATAACTCGCAATGAGCAGTTCTTC
.,TRBJ2-3,.,TRBV7-3,CASSLDPGVGYF,TGTGCCAGCAGCTTAGACCCGGGAGTAGGGTATTTT
.,TRBJ1-2,TRBD1,TRBV28,CASTLGDRNYGYTF,TGTGCCAGCACCCTGGGGGACAGGAACTATGGCTACACCTTC
.,TRBJ1-1,TRBD1,TRBV7-3,CASSLWGQGTEAFF,TGTGCCAGCAGCTTATGGGGACAGGGCACTGAAGCTTTCTTT
.,TRBJ2-1,.,TRBV27,CASSQRGEQFF,TGTGCCAGCAGTCAAAGGGGTGAGCAGTTCTTC
.,TRBJ2-7,.,TRBV27,CASSPGWQGRGEQYF,TGTGCCAGCAGCCCGGGGTGGCAGGGGCGAGGGGAGCAGTACTTC
.,TRBJ2-7,.,TRBV29-1,CSVVPISTYEQYF,TGCAGCGTAGTCCCCATTTCAACCTACGAGCAGTACTTC
.,TRBJ1-3,.,TRBV4-3,CASSQVGGAGGNTIYF,TGCGCCAGCAGCCAGGTCGGGGGAGCAGGAGGAAACACCATATATTTT
.,TRBJ1-2,TRBD1,TRBV28,CASSRTGGSGYTF,TGTGCCAGCAGCCGTACAGGGGGCTCTGGCTACACCTTC
.,TRBJ2-1,TRBD2,TRBV4-1,CASSRLAGELFF,TGCGCCAGCAGCCGACTAGCGGGAGAGCTGTTCTTC
.,TRBJ2-1,.,TRBV6-4,CASSKIGGVQFF,TGTGCCAGCAGCAAAATAGGGGGGGTCCAGTTCTTC
few,TRBJ1-4,.,TRBV6-5,CASRSNEKLFF,TGTGCCAGCAGGAGTAATGAAAAACTGTTTTTT
.,TRBJ2-5,TRBD2,TRBV6-1,CASSEYVGGEETQYF,TGTGCCAGCAGTGAATACGTGGGGGGGGAAGAGACCCAGTACTTC
.,TRBJ2-3,.,TRBV6-1,CASSELFSASSTRTDTQYF,TGTGCCAGCAGTGAGCTGTTCTCGGCTAGCAGTACGCGCACAGATACGCAGTATTTT
few,TRBJ1-5,.,TRBV27,CATSSVPSNQPQHF,TGTGCCACCTCCTCAGTCCCCAGCAATCAGCCCCAGCATTTT
.,TRBJ2-5,.,TRBV4-2,CASSQGPYRAADTETQYF,TGTGCCAGCAGCCAAGGGCCTTACCGGGCTGCTGATACAGAGACCCAGTACTTC
.,TRBJ2-7,.,TRBV6-1,CASRGPHYEQYF,TGTGCCAGCAGGGGACCGCACTACGAGCAGTACTTC
.,TRBJ2-2,.,TRBV5-4,CASSFSAQAGELFF,TGTGCCAGCAGCTTTTCAGCGCAGGCCGGGGAGCTGTTTTTT
few,TRBJ1-2,.,TRBV7-6,CASSFTLDSGYTF,TGTGCCAGCAGCTTTACATTGGATAGTGGCTACACCTTC
.,TRBJ2-2,TRBD2,TRBV2,CASSAKTSGMAGELFF,TGTGCCAGCAGTGCCAAGACTAGCGGGATGGCCGGGGAGCTGTTTTTT
.,TRBJ2-7,TRBD2,TRBV5-1,CASSFLAGANYEQYF,TGCGCCAGCAGCTTTCTAGCGGGGGCCAACTACGAGCAGTACTTC
.,TRBJ2-5,TRBD1,TRBV12-5,CASGLVSPGQVIQETQYF,TGTGCTAGTGGTTTGGTAAGTCCTGGACAGGTGATACAAGAGACCCAGTACTTC
.,TRBJ1-4,TRBD1,TRBV5-1,CASSRGTDGEKLFF,TGCGCCAGCAGCCGCGGGACAGACGGCGAAAAACTGTTTTTT
.,TRBJ1-2,.,TRBV5-4,CASSLARATYGYTF,TGTGCCAGCAGCTTGGCCAGGGCAACCTATGGCTACACCTTC
.,TRBJ2-5,.,TRBV5-1,CASSLVPGAQETQYF,TGCGCCAGCAGCTTAGTTCCAGGGGCCCAAGAGACCCAGTACTTC
.,TRBJ2-1,.,TRBV9,CASSATFLVNEQFF,TGTGCCAGCAGCGCAACCTTTCTAGTTAATGAGCAGTTCTTC
.,TRBJ2-3,.,TRBV29-1,CSVERRRSTDTQYF,TGCAGCGTTGAAAGGCGCAGGAGCACAGATACGCAGTATTTT
.,TRBJ1-4,.,TRBV28,CASSLVQPNEKLFF,TGTGCCAGCAGTTTAGTACAGCCTAATGAAAAACTGTTTTTT